This T cell receptor (beta chain) was recovered during a study of CD8+CD57+ T cells in acquired aplastic anemia. The template used for profiling TCR beta VDJ and CDR3 was genomic DNA. TCRdb re-called the reads with MiXCR, one entry per CDR3 protein. Of over 150,000 distinct CDR3 sequences listed, about 50% are singletons. Patients selected for sequencing had displayed CD8+CD57+ cell expansion by flow cytometry. Trimming shortened V by 3 bases and J by 5 bases, and 8 bases separated the two germline ends. There are 13 residues in the CDR3. CDR1 is DFQATT, CDR2 SNEGSKA, per germline (reference sequence).

Material: sorted CD4+, CD8+, or CD8+CD57+ T cells (not recorded which) from PBMCs. The receptor was derived from a human donor with aplastic anemia. The chain recombines TRBV20-1 with TRBJ2-6; D is possibly TRBD1 (6 bases). CDR3 region: CSARGDRANVLTF. The CDR3 bases are TGCAGTGCTAGGGGGGACAGGGCCAACGTCCTGACTTTC.